The T cell receptor beta chain described here comes from a study of cytomegalovirus exposure and HLA in healthy donors. The study's findings and limits: Researchers catalogued around 150 TCR beta chains as cytomegalovirus-associated.

Amplification used 60 Vbeta primers and 13 Jbeta primers. Measured with immunoSEQ multiplex PCR; TCRdb has only the in-frame clones, and not every one. This table lists fewer than 100,000 clones. The germline V and J ends were trimmed by 2 bases and 5 bases, with 4 bases remaining between them. Germline CDR1 and CDR2: SEHNR and FQNEAQ (reference sequence). The CDR3 extends over 11 amino acids. About this clone: What it binds is unknown.

The receptor was isolated from a man aged 45-65 years in good health and CMV-seronegative. Sequenced material: PBMCs. This sequence joins TRBV7-9 and TRBJ2-7, with unresolved D. As DNA, the CDR3 is TGTGCCAGCAGCTTATACAACGAGCAGTACTTC. It yields the protein CASSLYNEQYF.